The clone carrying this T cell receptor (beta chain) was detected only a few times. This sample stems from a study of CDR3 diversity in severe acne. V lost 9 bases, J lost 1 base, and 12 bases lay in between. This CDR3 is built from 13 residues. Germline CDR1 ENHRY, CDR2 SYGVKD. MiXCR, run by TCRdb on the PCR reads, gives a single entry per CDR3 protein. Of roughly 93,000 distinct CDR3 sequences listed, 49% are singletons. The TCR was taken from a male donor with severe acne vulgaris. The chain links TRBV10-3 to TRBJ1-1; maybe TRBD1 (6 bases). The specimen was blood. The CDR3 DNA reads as TGTGCCATAAGGACAGCTAAGAACACTGAAGCTTTCTTT. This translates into CAIRTAKNTEAFF.